Sequencing of this T cell receptor (beta chain) was carried out in a study of T-cell reconstitution after alpha-beta-depleted transplantation in children. The CDR3 is 13 amino acids. CDR1 SGHRS and CDR2 YFSETQ come from the germline V gene. The sample holds many counts of this clonotype. At one end, the junction sequence differs from germline, possibly due to a read error. Preparation of the TCRbeta library used unique molecular identifiers. TCRdb re-called the PCR reads through MiXCR, storing one row per CDR3 protein. The sample consists of fewer than 550,000 distinct CDR3 sequences, approximately 10% of them appearing once.

This sequence joins TRBV5-1 and TRBJ1-1; D might be TRBD1 (5 bases). The TCR comes from a human donor who donated a stem cell graft to a child with acute myeloid leukemia. Sequences were derived from PBMCs from the stem cell graft donor, sampled from the stem cell graft. The DNA of the CDR3 is TGTGCCAGCAGCTCAGGACAGAACACTGAAGCTTTCTTT. Amino acid sequence: CASSSGQNTEAFF.